The 4 T cell receptor beta chains listed next were all sequenced from one sample in a study of CD8+CD57+ T cells in acquired aplastic anemia. For CDR3 and TCR beta VDJ profiling, genomic DNA was the template used. TCRdb recomputed calls from the reads with MiXCR, one row per CDR3 protein. The data show fewer than 200,000 distinct CDR3 sequences, with roughly 43% seen just once and over 0.95% held by the top ten. Individuals selected for sequencing had exhibited CD8+CD57+ cell expansion on flow cytometry. The sequenced sample was sorted CD4+, CD8+, or CD8+CD57+ T cells (not recorded which) from PBMCs. The origin of the receptors is a human donor with aplastic anemia.

This clonotype was seen repeatedly, ten times or more. The V call is TRBV20-1, the J call TRBJ2-7; 11 bases line up with TRBD2. CDR3 length: 17 residues. Germline V CDR1 and CDR2: DFQATT, SNEGSKA (reference sequence). The ends lost 3 bases at V and 0 bases at J; junction bases unmatched: 10. The CDR3 spells CSASSLAGGSSSYEQYF. Written as DNA, the CDR3 is TGCAGTGCTAGTTCCCTAGCGGGGGGCTCTAGCTCCTACGAGCAGTACTTC.

In this sample, this clonotype turned up many times. The rearrangement links TRBV7-8 to TRBJ2-7, with TRBD2 matching 14 bases. The J segment lost 2 bases and the V segment lost 5 bases, leaving 2 bases of the junction unmatched. There are 15 residues in the CDR3. Germline CDR1 is SGHVS and CDR2 is FQNEAQ. This chain's CDR3 is CASSRTSGGPYEQYF. Written as DNA, the CDR3 is TGTGCCAGCAGCCGGACTAGCGGGGGGCCCTACGAGCAGTACTTC.

This sequence joins TRBV7-3 and TRBJ1-1; D gene uncertain. V lost 4 bases to trimming and J lost 4 bases, with 10 bases between them. Germline V CDR1 and CDR2: SGHTA, FQGTGA. The CDR3 spans 13 residues. The CDR3 loop is CASSYNLATEAFF. CDR3 nucleotide sequence: TGTGCCAGCAGCTATAATTTGGCCACTGAAGCTTTCTTT. The full variable domain, its missing parts supplied by reference TRBV7-3 and TRBJ1-1, is GAGVSQTPSNKVTEKGKYVELRCDPISGHTALYWYRQSLGQGPEFLIYFQGTGAADDSGLPNDRFFAVRPEGSVSTLKIQRTERGDSAVYLCASSYNLATEAFFGQGTRLTVV.

This clonotype occurred a few times. A much larger clone is a single base away; this may be a read error. The genes are TRBV19 and TRBJ2-5, with 7 positions matching TRBD2. The germline CDR1 and CDR2 sequences are LNHDA and SQIVND (reference sequence). The J segment lost 4 bases and the V segment lost 6 bases, leaving 11 bases of the junction unmatched. This CDR3 is built from 15 residues. The CDR3 region is CASRSSGGWGETQYF. The CDR3 bases are TGTGCCAGTAGGAGTTCCGGGGGGTGGGGAGAGACCCAGTACTTC.